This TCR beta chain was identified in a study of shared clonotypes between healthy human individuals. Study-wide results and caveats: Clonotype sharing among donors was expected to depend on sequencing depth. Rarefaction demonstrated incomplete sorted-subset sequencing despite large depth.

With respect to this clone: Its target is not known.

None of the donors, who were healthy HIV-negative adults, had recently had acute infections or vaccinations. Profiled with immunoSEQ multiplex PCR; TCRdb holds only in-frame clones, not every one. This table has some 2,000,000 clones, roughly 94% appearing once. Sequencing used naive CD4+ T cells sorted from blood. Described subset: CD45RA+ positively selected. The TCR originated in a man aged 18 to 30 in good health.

CDR3 sequence: CASLGPPGTSTNEKLFF. The CDR3, as DNA: TGTGCCAGCCTGGGCCCCCCAGGGACCTCAACTAATGAAAAACTGTTTTTT. The chain recombines TRBV28 with TRBJ1-4; TRBD1 might be the D (5 bases). Germline-derived CDR1 and CDR2 are MDHEN and SYDVKM. Trimming shortened V by 8 bases and J by 0 bases, and 19 bases separated the two germline ends. There are 17 residues in the CDR3.